The 18 T cell receptor beta chains reported below all come from one sample, sequenced in a study of cytotoxic CD8 clonotypes in ibrutinib-treated CLL. TCRdb's table, derived via immunoSEQ multiplex PCR, lists solely in-frame clones and lacks some. The table has about 45,000 clones, about 65% seen once. The starting material was PBMCs, obtained after 24 months of ibrutinib treatment. Receptor source: a human donor with chronic lymphocytic leukemia.

The rearrangement joins TRBV27 to TRBJ1-5, with D possibly TRBD1 on 5 matching bases. From germline, CDR1 is MNHEY and CDR2 SMNVEV (reference sequence). The length of the CDR3 is 14 residues. The V end lost 6 bases, the J end lost 5 bases, and 14 bases lay between the germline ends. CDR3 sequence reads: CASSPGRGDQPQHF. CDR3 in DNA: TGTGCCAGCAGCCCCGGAAGGGGCGATCAGCCCCAGCATTTT.

The chain combines TRBV10-3 with TRBJ2-7; D uncertain. Germline V gives CDR1 ENHRY, CDR2 SYGVKD. The CDR3 runs to 12 residues. V gave up 10 bases and J gave up 4 bases, with 14 bases separating them. CDR3 sequence: CASQAGDYEQYF. The CDR3 DNA follows: TGTGCCAGCCAGGCAGGAGATTACGAGCAGTACTTC.

The genes are TRBV6-6 and TRBJ1-1, with unresolved D. The CDR3 consists of 13 residues. Germline CDR1 and CDR2: MNHNY and SVGAGI (reference sequence). V dropped 7 bases and J dropped 1 base, with 10 bases sitting between them. This CDR3 reads CASTLLSNTEAFF. The CDR3 nucleotides read TGTGCCAGCACCCTCTTATCGAACACTGAAGCTTTCTTT.

Concerning this clone: The germline gene is not matched at one end of the junction; a read error may be the cause. The chain uses TRBV7-7 and TRBJ2-5; D not resolved. From germline, CDR1 is SSHAT and CDR2 FNYEAQ (reference sequence). The length of the CDR3 is 11 residues. The CDR3 DNA reads as TGTGCTAGCAGCACTGGGGAGACCCAGTACTTC. It yields the protein CASSTGETQYF.

The J gene is TRBJ1-1, the V gene TRBV11-1; D gene ambiguous. Germline V lookup: CDR1 SGHAT, CDR2 FQDESV (reference sequence). The CDR3 loop spans 15 amino acids. The V gene lost 1 base and the J gene lost 3 bases, with 12 bases spanning the gap. The CDR3 spells CASSLGSGYDTEAFF. In nucleotides, the CDR3 is TGTGCCAGCAGCTTAGGGTCTGGGTATGACACTGAAGCTTTCTTT.

The chain links TRBV2 to TRBJ1-2; D is unclear. Germline CDR1 and CDR2: SNHLY and FYNNEI. The CDR3 loop spans 14 amino acids. V was pared by 0 bases and J by 4 bases, with 9 bases between. The CDR3 bases are TGTGCCAGCAGTGAAGCGAGGACGGTCTATGGCTACACCTTC. It specifies CASSEARTVYGYTF.

In its sample, this clone was seen once. The rearrangement joins TRBV28 to TRBJ1-5; D might be TRBD1 (5 bases). The CDR3 spans 14 residues. The V end lost 3 bases, the J end lost 3 bases, and 9 bases lay between the germline ends. From germline, CDR1 is MDHEN and CDR2 SYDVKM. The CDR3 here is CASSFIGTNQPQHF. CDR3 in DNA: TGTGCCAGCAGTTTTATCGGGACCAATCAGCCCCAGCATTTT.

This clone was counted only a few times. CDR3 coding DNA: TGTGCCAGCTCCCAACAGCATGACTATGGCTACACCTTC. This encodes CASSQQHDYGYTF. The chain carries TRBV18 and TRBJ1-2; D call uncertain. The CDR3 loop spans 13 amino acids. Trimming removed 6 bases at V and 3 bases at J, with 11 bases between. Germline V lookup: CDR1 KGHSH, CDR2 LQKENI.

The chain links TRBV5-6 to TRBJ2-7; D gene ambiguous. Germline V gene sequence: CDR1 SGHDT, CDR2 YYEEEE. The V end was cut by 2 bases, the J end by 2 bases, with 5 bases between. This CDR3 region has 12 residues. The CDR3 sequence: CASSFGAYEQYF. Here the CDR3 DNA reads TGTGCCAGCAGCTTTGGCGCCTACGAGCAGTACTTC.

This clone has only a few counts. The rearrangement joins TRBV28 to TRBJ2-3; TRBD1 matches 7 bases. CDR1 is MDHEN, CDR2 SYDVKM, per germline. V shed 8 bases, J shed 0 bases, and the junction held 11 bases outside the gene matches. The CDR3 is made up of 16 amino acids. The CDR3: CASVGGGWESTDTQYF. The CDR3 bases are TGTGCCAGCGTAGGGGGCGGGTGGGAGAGCACAGATACGCAGTATTTT. The entire variable domain, with the rest obtained from reference TRBV28 and TRBJ2-3, is as follows: DVKVTQSSRYLVKRTGEKVFLECVQDMDHENMFWYRQDPGLGLRLIYFSYDVKMKEKGDIPEGYSVSREKKERFSLILESASTNQTSMYLCASVGGGWESTDTQYFGPGTRLTVL.

This chain links TRBV6-5 with TRBJ2-7, with 8 nucleotides matching TRBD2. Trimming at V came to 6 bases and at J to 0 bases, leaving 7 bases not matched to a gene. The germline V gene encodes CDR1 MNHEY and CDR2 SVGAGI. The CDR3 length is 15 residues. CDR3 nucleotides: TGTGCCAGCAGATTCAAGCGGGGGCCCTCCTACGAGCAGTACTTC. Translating it yields CASRFKRGPSYEQYF.

J is TRBJ2-2 and V is TRBV7-8; 10 bases are a match to TRBD2. This CDR3 comprises 16 residues. J was trimmed by 1 base and V by 5 bases; bases with no gene match: 4. Germline V gives CDR1 SGHVS, CDR2 FQNEAQ. As DNA, the CDR3 is TGTGCCAGCAGCCTTCTAGCGGGGGAGAACACCGGGGAGCTGTTTTTT. Protein sequence: CASSLLAGENTGELFF.

The gene calls are TRBV5-1 and TRBJ1-2; 9 bases line up with TRBD1. Germline CDR1 reads SGHRS; CDR2 reads YFSETQ. The CDR3 contains 17 residues. J lost 4 bases, V lost 3 bases, and 13 bases had no gene match. Written as DNA, the CDR3 is TGCGCCAGCAGCTCTGTTCCGGGACAGGGCGAAGGCTATGGCTACACCTTC. It is translated as CASSSVPGQGEGYGYTF.

Written as DNA, the CDR3 is TGCGCCAGCAGTGACAGAACCGCCTATGGCTACACCTTC. This encodes CASSDRTAYGYTF. The V call is TRBV10-1, the J call TRBJ1-2; D is uncertain. Germline CDR1 is WNHNN and CDR2 is SYGVQD (reference sequence). Trimming cost V 3 bases and J 4 bases, with 9 bases left between them. This CDR3 spans 13 amino acids.

This chain uses TRBV9 with TRBJ1-6; tentative D call: TRBD1 (6 bases). V dropped 0 bases and J dropped 10 bases, with 14 bases sitting between them. Per germline, CDR1 SGDLS and CDR2 YYNGEE. This CDR3 contains 15 residues. In DNA, the CDR3 is TGTGCCAGCAGCGTAGGTGCACAGGGCGAATCACCCCTCCACTTT. The encoded protein is CASSVGAQGESPLHF.

The genes are TRBV15 and TRBJ2-7; tentatively, D is TRBD1 or TRBD2 (5 bases each). CDR1 is LNHNV, CDR2 YYDKDF, per germline (reference sequence). V dropped 0 bases and J dropped 6 bases, with 15 bases sitting between them. CDR3 size: 15 residues. CDR3 loop: CATSRELRGAGEQYF. CDR3 nucleotides: TGTGCCACCAGCAGAGAACTTCGGGGCGCGGGCGAGCAGTACTTC. Full variable domain (rest looked up from reference TRBV15 and TRBJ2-7): DAMVIQNPRYQVTQFGKPVTLSCSQTLNHNVMYWYQQKSSQAPKLLFHYYDKDFNNEADTPDNFQSRRPNTSFCFLDIRSPGLGDTAMYLCATSRELRGAGEQYFGPGTRLTVT.

The chain links TRBV5-5 to TRBJ1-5; D call uncertain. The germline gives CDR1 SGHKS, CDR2 YYEKEE (reference sequence). V was cut by 4 bases and J by 4 bases, with 9 bases left in between. The CDR3 covers 13 residues. The CDR3 region has the DNA TGTGCCAGCAGCCCCGGTGGTAATCAGCCCCAGCATTTT. It is translated as CASSPGGNQPQHF. The whole variable domain, remainder taken from reference TRBV5-5 and TRBJ1-5, is DAGVTQSPTHLIKTRGQQVTLRCSPISGHKSVSWYQQVLGQGPQFIFQYYEKEERGRGNFPDRFSARQFPNYSSELNVNALLLGDSALYLCASSPGGNQPQHFGDGTRLSIL.

The V call is TRBV5-1, the J call TRBJ2-5; 7 bases agree with TRBD2. The V segment lost 4 bases and the J segment 5 bases; nucleotides outside the gene matches: 8. This CDR3 contains 14 residues. CDR1 and CDR2 from the germline V gene are SGHRS and YFSETQ. CDR3 residues: CASSPAGRGETQYF. The CDR3 nucleotides read TGCGCCAGCAGCCCAGCGGGGCGCGGGGAGACCCAGTACTTC.